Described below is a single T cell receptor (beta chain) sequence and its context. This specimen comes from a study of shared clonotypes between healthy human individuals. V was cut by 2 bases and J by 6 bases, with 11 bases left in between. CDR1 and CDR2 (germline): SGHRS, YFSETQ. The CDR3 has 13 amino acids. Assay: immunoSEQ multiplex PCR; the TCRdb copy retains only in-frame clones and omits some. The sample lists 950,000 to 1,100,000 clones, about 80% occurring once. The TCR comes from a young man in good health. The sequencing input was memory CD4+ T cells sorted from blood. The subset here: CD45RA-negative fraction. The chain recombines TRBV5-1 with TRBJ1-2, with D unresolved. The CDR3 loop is CASSFVTADGYTF. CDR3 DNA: TGCGCCAGCAGCTTCGTAACAGCCGATGGCTACACCTTC.